This T cell receptor (beta chain) is from a study of blood T cell repertoires in COVID-19. In the original workflow: Estimation of nucleated cell counts relied on the amplification of reference gene primers. Clones were sequenced by immunoSEQ multiplex PCR, and TCRdb holds only the in-frame ones, with some missing. The V and J calls and clone size are taken from that table; D and trimming were inferred from the DNA. The sample lists 200,000 or so clones; roughly four fifths were seen once. V was trimmed by 7 bases and J by 5 bases, leaving 9 bases between them. Germline V gene sequence: CDR1 LNHDA, CDR2 SQIVND (reference sequence). The CDR3 spans 11 residues.

V usage is TRBV19 and J usage is TRBJ2-7; D perhaps matches TRBD1 (5 bases). This TCR derives from a woman aged 40 to 50 with acute COVID-19. Sequencing was done on a sample of PBMCs or T cells enriched from blood (not recorded which). Here the CDR3 reads CASKQGHEQYF. In nucleotides, the CDR3 is TGTGCCAGTAAGCAGGGCCACGAGCAGTACTTC. The full variable domain, with the rest looked up from reference TRBV19 and TRBJ2-7, is DGGITQSPKYLFRKEGQNVTLSCEQNLNHDAMYWYRQDPGQGLRLIYYSQIVNDFQKGDIAEGYSVSREKKESFPLTVTSAQKNPTAFYLCASKQGHEQYFGPGTRLTVT.